This T cell receptor beta chain originates from a study of spatial heterogeneity in lung cancer. Study information: TCR and UMI combinations that were unique each appeared, on average, more than ten times in raw reads. Points from the study as a whole: At resection, ubiquitous expanded tumor TCRs appeared in blood more than at follow-up.

This clonotype was counted between two and nine times. What it binds is not known. TCR cDNA molecules each carried a unique molecular identifier. From the 5' RACE reads, TCRdb called clonotypes with MiXCR, one entry per CDR3 protein. The sample gives over 95,000 distinct CDR3 sequences, 10% to 13% of which show up once; 20% to 25% is in the top ten. CDR1 MNHEY and CDR2 SVGAGI come from the germline V gene. This CDR3 has 14 amino acids. Trimming removed 2 bases at V and 6 bases at J, with 11 bases between. This sample's time point: blood at routine non-recurrence follow-up after resection. Frozen PBMC, nontumor lung or tumor provided whole RNA, which was sequenced unsorted.

The origin of this receptor is a female donor with early-stage non-small cell lung cancer. This material consisted of PBMCs, taken at follow-up. The chain couples TRBV6-5 to TRBJ2-1, with D hard to call. CDR3 DNA sequence: TGTGCCAGCAGTTACGCCATAGCAATCAATGAGCAGTTCTTC. It translates to CASSYAIAINEQFF.